Below are 21 T cell receptor beta chains sequenced from a single sample in a study of T cell responses to AZD1222 COVID-19 vaccine. Sequencing was performed with immunoSEQ multiplex PCR; in TCRdb, only in-frame clones are kept and a portion is missing. This sample has around 160,000 clones, with more than 75% found just once. The sample consisted of peripheral blood, taken on day 0 of AZD1222 vaccination. The receptors originated from an adult in good health.

The DNA of the CDR3 is TGTGCCAGCAGCCCCGGGGACCTCTCCTACAATGAGCAGTTCTTC. Translation: CASSPGDLSYNEQFF. The V and J genes are TRBV7-3 and TRBJ2-1; tentatively, D is TRBD1 or TRBD2 (5 bases each). This CDR3 contains 15 residues. CDR1 SGHTA and CDR2 FQGTGA come from the germline V gene. Trimming stripped 5 bases from V and 0 bases from J, with 11 bases between.

This chain uses TRBV19 with TRBJ1-1; 9 nucleotides agree with TRBD1. CDR3 size: 13 residues. Germline lookup yields CDR1 LNHDA and CDR2 SQIVND (reference sequence). V shed 7 bases and J 6 bases; nucleotides not matched to a gene: 6. The CDR3 DNA reads as TGTGCCAGTACCAACAGGGGGCGCTCTGAAGCTTTCTTT. The encoded protein is CASTNRGRSEAFF.

This clone came up a few times. J is TRBJ1-6 and V is TRBV6-2 or TRBV6-3; D is ambiguous. Germline V CDR1 and CDR2: MNHEY, SVGEGT. There are 14 residues in the CDR3. Trimming shortened V by 0 bases and J by 10 bases, and 10 bases separated the two germline ends. The CDR3 is CASSYSTHRSPLHF. CDR3 nucleotides: TGTGCCAGCAGTTACTCAACCCACCGGTCACCCCTCCACTTT.

The chain has TRBV7-3 and TRBJ2-2; no definite D call. The CDR3 length is 13 residues. Germline V gene lookup returns CDR1 SGHTA and CDR2 FQGTGA. V was trimmed by 5 bases and J by 5 bases, leaving 9 bases between them. CDR3 residues: CASSRPGTGELFF. CDR3 in DNA: TGTGCCAGCAGCCGACCCGGTACCGGGGAGCTGTTTTTT. Complete variable domain (other parts from reference TRBV7-3 and TRBJ2-2): GAGVSQTPSNKVTEKGKYVELRCDPISGHTALYWYRQSLGQGPEFLIYFQGTGAADDSGLPNDRFFAVRPEGSVSTLKIQRTERGDSAVYLCASSRPGTGELFFGEGSRLTVL.

The chain combines TRBV5-4 with TRBJ1-5, with unresolved D. Germline CDR1 is SGHNT and CDR2 is YYREEE (reference sequence). With 7 bases removed from V and 2 bases from J, the gap between germline ends came to 10 bases. The CDR3 contains 13 residues. DNA of the CDR3: TGTGCCAGCGGTCTCGGGGGCAATCAGCCCCAGCATTTT. Its protein product is CASGLGGNQPQHF.

The rearrangement joins TRBV11-1 to TRBJ1-1, with D possibly TRBD1 on 6 matching bases. The CDR3 is 14 residues long. Trimming took 5 bases from V and 11 from J, leaving 21 bases between them. Germline CDR1 and CDR2: SGHAT and FQDESV (reference sequence). The CDR3 reads CASSPGAGDGLAFF. The CDR3 nucleotides read TGTGCCAGCAGCCCGGGGGCGGGGGATGGTCTGGCTTTCTTT.

The chain has TRBV6-6 and TRBJ2-7; D remains unclear. The CDR3 spans 10 residues. Per germline, CDR1 MNHNY and CDR2 SVGAGI (reference sequence). Trimming took off 6 bases at V and 5 bases at J, with 5 bases between the two ends. DNA for the CDR3: TGTGCCAGCAGAAGTAACGAGCAGTACTTC. This translates into CASRSNEQYF.

The CDR3 nucleotides read TGTGCCAGCAGTAAGATTTACAATGAGCAGTTCTTC. Its protein product is CASSKIYNEQFF. V is TRBV6-6 and J is TRBJ2-1, with D hard to call. The CDR3 is made up of 12 amino acids. V was trimmed by 5 bases and J by 4 bases, leaving 6 bases between them. From germline, CDR1 is MNHNY and CDR2 SVGAGI (reference sequence).

This clone showed up just once. The V gene is TRBV5-1, the J gene TRBJ2-1; TRBD2 aligns across 12 bases. The V gene end was trimmed by 7 bases and the J gene end by 5 bases; junction bases not matched to a gene: 4. CDR1 is SGHRS, CDR2 YFSETQ, per germline. The length of the CDR3 is 14 residues. CDR3 sequence reads: CASSTSGRDNEQFF. CDR3 DNA: TGCGCCAGCTCGACTAGCGGGAGAGACAATGAGCAGTTCTTC.

The chain uses TRBV2 and TRBJ2-1; 10 nucleotides match TRBD2. This CDR3 has 15 residues. Germline CDR1 reads SNHLY; CDR2 reads FYNNEI. Losses at the gene ends were 6 bases for V and 5 bases for J; bases not matched to a gene: 7. CDR3 sequence: CASSPLTSGNNEQFF. The CDR3, as DNA: TGTGCCAGCAGCCCTCTAACTAGCGGGAACAATGAGCAGTTCTTC. Combining the CDR3 with reference TRBV2 and TRBJ2-1 gives the whole variable domain EPEVTQTPSHQVTQMGQEVILRCVPISNHLYFYWYRQILGQKVEFLVSFYNNEISEKSEIFDDQFSVERPDGSNFTLKIRSTKLEDSAMYFCASSPLTSGNNEQFFGPGTRLTVL.

This chain links TRBV5-4 with TRBJ1-4; possible D gene TRBD1, 6 bases. Trimming removed 2 bases at V and 8 bases at J, with 10 bases between. Germline V gene sequence: CDR1 SGHNT, CDR2 YYREEE (reference sequence). The CDR3 is 13 amino acids. This CDR3 reads CASSLTDREKLFF. The CDR3 DNA is TGTGCCAGCAGCTTAACTGACAGGGAAAAACTGTTTTTT.

The rearrangement uses TRBV7-2 and TRBJ2-7; D gene uncertain. Deletions cut 5 bases from V and 3 bases from J, with 11 bases between. The CDR3 is 13 amino acids. Germline V gives CDR1 SGHTA, CDR2 FQGNSA. This chain's CDR3 is CASSLGRLYEQYF. The CDR3 region has the DNA TGTGCCAGCAGCCTCGGGCGCCTCTACGAGCAGTACTTC.

The rearrangement uses TRBV7-9 and TRBJ2-3; D possibly corresponds to TRBD1 (7 bases). CDR1 SEHNR and CDR2 FQNEAQ come from the germline V gene (reference sequence). Trimming pared 6 bases from V and 0 bases from J, leaving 16 bases between. The CDR3 contains 16 residues. The CDR3: CASRAYRGLSTDTQYF. The DNA for the CDR3 is TGTGCCAGCAGGGCTTACAGGGGACTTAGCACAGATACGCAGTATTTT.

The chain employs TRBV2 and TRBJ1-2; D not certain. Germline CDR1 SNHLY, CDR2 FYNNEI. The V end lost 7 bases, the J end lost 4 bases, and 16 bases lay between the germline ends. The CDR3 has 14 residues. CDR3 loop: CASIRTGHAYGYTF. The CDR3 DNA reads as TGTGCCAGCATACGGACGGGTCACGCCTATGGCTACACCTTC.

V gene TRBV29-1 combines with J gene TRBJ2-3; a weak D match, TRBD1 (7 bases). V gave up 7 bases and J gave up 6 bases, with 26 bases separating them. Germline V gene sequence: CDR1 SQVTM, CDR2 ANQGSEA. This CDR3 spans 16 amino acids. The CDR3 DNA follows: TGCAGCGCTGGGGGGCTTCGGGACAGACTTCGGGATACGCAGTATTTT. Encoded protein: CSAGGLRDRLRDTQYF.

V is TRBV5-3 and J is TRBJ2-7; TRBD2 agrees at 14 bases. TRBV5-3 is an open reading frame, and its role is uncertain. V shed 3 bases and J 5 bases; nucleotides not matched to a gene: 25. CDR3 length equals 22 residues. In DNA, the CDR3 is TGTGCCAGAAGCTGGGGACTAGCGGGAGTTTCGGGTGTGTCTCCCGACCTTAACGAGCAGTACTTC. Translated, it gives CARSWGLAGVSGVSPDLNEQYF.

The chain joins TRBV7-2 to TRBJ2-7, with D tentatively TRBD1 (5 bases). Germline V gives CDR1 SGHTA, CDR2 FQGNSA. Trimming removed 1 base from V and 4 bases from J, with 11 bases in between. The CDR3 covers 14 residues. The CDR3 loop is CASSLVGQVYEQYF. Written as DNA, the CDR3 is TGTGCCAGCAGCTTAGTAGGACAAGTGTACGAGCAGTACTTC.

With regard to this clone: This sample includes further DNA sequences coding for the same CDR3. The rearrangement uses TRBV19 and TRBJ2-1, with 7 bases matching TRBD2. CDR1 and CDR2 (germline): LNHDA, SQIVND (reference sequence). The junction had 12 bases not matched to a gene; V was cut back by 6 bases and J by 10 bases. This CDR3 is 14 amino acids long. CDR3 residues: CASSISAGVWEQFF. As DNA, the CDR3 is TGTGCCAGTAGCATCTCCGCGGGAGTATGGGAGCAGTTCTTC. The whole variable domain, filled in from reference TRBV19 and TRBJ2-1, reads DGGITQSPKYLFRKEGQNVTLSCEQNLNHDAMYWYRQDPGQGLRLIYYSQIVNDFQKGDIAEGYSVSREKKESFPLTVTSAQKNPTAFYLCASSISAGVWEQFFGPGTRLTVL.

The gene calls are TRBV28 and TRBJ1-4, with D unresolved. The CDR3 is made up of 12 amino acids. Trimming cost V 3 bases and J 8 bases, with 7 bases left between them. Germline-derived CDR1 and CDR2 are MDHEN and SYDVKM. In nucleotides, the CDR3 is TGTGCCAGCAGTTTCCGGGAGGAAAAACTGTTTTTT. It codes for CASSFREEKLFF.

This chain uses TRBV5-1 with TRBJ2-5, with D tentatively TRBD1 (5 bases). Germline V gene lookup returns CDR1 SGHRS and CDR2 YFSETQ. V dropped 4 bases and J dropped 4 bases, with 11 bases sitting between them. This CDR3 spans 13 amino acids. The DNA for the CDR3 is TGCGCCAGCAGCCAAGGGGTCGGAGAGACCCAGTACTTC. Encoded protein: CASSQGVGETQYF.

V usage is TRBV7-2 and J usage is TRBJ1-2; 7 bases are a match to TRBD1. V dropped 2 bases and J dropped 3; count of bases not matched to a gene: 0. Germline CDR1 SGHTA, CDR2 FQGNSA. This CDR3 is 13 amino acids long. CDR3 residues: CASSLTGDYGYTF. The CDR3 DNA sequence: TGTGCCAGCAGCTTAACAGGGGACTATGGCTACACCTTC.